This T cell receptor beta chain was recorded in a study of cytomegalovirus exposure and HLA in healthy donors. About the study: The approximately 700 first-cohort repertoires shared a platform with the 120 or so validation repertoires, as reported in a later analysis.

General study results and limits: Associated with cytomegalovirus, according to the listing, were 150 to 200 TCR beta chains. Most TCR sequences were rare, but some public TCRs occurred in many donors. TCR clusters originating in the first cohort tended to co-occur in the roughly 120 validation repertoires, according to a later analysis.

TCRdb keeps only in-frame clones here, not all; method: immunoSEQ multiplex PCR. In the table there are tens of thousands of clones, 70% to 90% of which are singletons. The CDR3 is 14 residues long. Trimming removed 4 bases from V and 3 bases from J; junction bases left unmatched: 5. CDR1 and CDR2 (germline): MNHEY, SVGAGI. About this clone: As yet, its antigen is unknown.

This sequence was found in a woman under 30 in good health and CMV-seropositive. Sequencing was carried out using PBMCs. J is TRBJ1-1 and V is TRBV6-5; 7 nucleotides line up with TRBD1. The CDR3 loop reads CASSSGGGDTEAFF. The CDR3 DNA reads as TGTGCCAGCAGTTCAGGGGGTGGTGACACTGAAGCTTTCTTT.